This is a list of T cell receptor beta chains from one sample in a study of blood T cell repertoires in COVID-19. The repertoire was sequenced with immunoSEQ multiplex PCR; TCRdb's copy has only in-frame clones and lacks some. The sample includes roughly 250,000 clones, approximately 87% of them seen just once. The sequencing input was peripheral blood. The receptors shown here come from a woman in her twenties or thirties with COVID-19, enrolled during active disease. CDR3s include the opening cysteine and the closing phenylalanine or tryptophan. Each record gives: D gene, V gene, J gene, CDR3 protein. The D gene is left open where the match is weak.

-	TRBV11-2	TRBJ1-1	CASSLIRNTEAFF
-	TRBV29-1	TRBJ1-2	CSVVTAATDGYTF
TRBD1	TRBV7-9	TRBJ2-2	CASRSDRGRLNTGELFF
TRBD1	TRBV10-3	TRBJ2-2	CAISVQLQGAAGELFF
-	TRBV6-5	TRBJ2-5	CASSSNPRGQETQYF
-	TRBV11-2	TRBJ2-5	CASSLEMRLTETQYF
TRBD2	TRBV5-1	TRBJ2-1	CASTLGGSNEQFF
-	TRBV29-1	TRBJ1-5	CSVETPQGRNQPQHF
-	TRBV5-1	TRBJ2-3	CASSNPQGTDTQYF
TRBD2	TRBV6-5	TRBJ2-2	CASSWGGPNTGELFF
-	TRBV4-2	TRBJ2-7	CASSLTPGGTDYNSEQYF
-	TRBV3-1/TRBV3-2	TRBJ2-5	CASSQDPRFQETQYF
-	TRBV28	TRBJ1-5	CASSFRPGPQHF
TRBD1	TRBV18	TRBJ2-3	CASSPLTGHTDTQYF
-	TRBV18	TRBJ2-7	CASSPGRDNQYF
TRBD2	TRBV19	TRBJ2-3	CASSIIFRGGKNTQYF
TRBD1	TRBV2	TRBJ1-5	CASSYDRANQPQHF
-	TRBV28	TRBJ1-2	CASSLSVTNYGYTF
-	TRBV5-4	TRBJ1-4	CASSAADLTGKLFF
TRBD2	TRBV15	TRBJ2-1	CATSRDKGLARFF
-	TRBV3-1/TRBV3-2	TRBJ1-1	CASSQWEGGTEAFF
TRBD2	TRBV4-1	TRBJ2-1	CASSQDLAGAYNEQFF
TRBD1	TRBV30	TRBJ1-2	CAWTQGVGGYTF
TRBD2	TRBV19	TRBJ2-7	CASSFGEGSHEQYF
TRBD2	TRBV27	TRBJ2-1	CASSLGTSGGYNEQFF
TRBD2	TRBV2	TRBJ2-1	CASSWTSGYNEQFF
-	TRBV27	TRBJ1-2	CASSFLGRAGNYGYTF
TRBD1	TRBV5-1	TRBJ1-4	CASGGTGDVENEKLFF
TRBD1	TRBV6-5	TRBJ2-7	CASSATGVYEQYF
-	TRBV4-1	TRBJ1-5	CASSHKEDSNQPQHF
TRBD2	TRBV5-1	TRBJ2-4	CASSSPETGGRNIQYF
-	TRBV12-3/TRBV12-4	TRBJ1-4	CASSLGREKLFF
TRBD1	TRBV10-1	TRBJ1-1	CASRGQPNTEAFF
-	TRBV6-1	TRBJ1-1	CASSARFMRVGRNTEAFF
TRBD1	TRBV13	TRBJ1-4	CASSSIGTGLEKLFF
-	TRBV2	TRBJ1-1	CASSVDSGGSAEAFF
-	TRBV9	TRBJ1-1	CASSVVRAAAFF
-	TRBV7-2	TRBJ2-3	CASSLGGGFTDTQYF
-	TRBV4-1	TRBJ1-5	CASSPQGGNQPQHF
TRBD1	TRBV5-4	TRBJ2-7	CASSLRTGQGVNEQYF
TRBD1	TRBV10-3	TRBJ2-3	CAISESTGGRDTQYF
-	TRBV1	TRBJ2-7	CTSSYYEQYF
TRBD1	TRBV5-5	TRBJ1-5	CASSQGTANQPQHF
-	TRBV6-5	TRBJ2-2	CASSRPRAGTGELFF
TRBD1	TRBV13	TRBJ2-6	CASSFSGTGGFGANVLTF